A single TCR beta chain is shown here with its context. It has no known antigen specificity. No much larger clone exists at a distance of one base, and base qualities are not known. This sample was taken from a study of glioma-infiltrating T cells after dendritic cell vaccination (dated by TCRdb to the mid-2010s). Looking at the study overall: The cohort comprised approximately 15 glioblastoma patients from Phase I and II dendritic cell vaccination trials, 9 newly diagnosed and 6 with recurrent disease. TCR sequencing metrics, including TIL content and tumor-blood repertoire overlap, were correlated with survival after dendritic cell vaccination. Three intradermal dendritic cell vaccine injections were administered to patients at biweekly intervals in the arm below the axilla. Deep sequencing of TCR beta CDR3 regions was used to quantify tumor-infiltrating lymphocyte content and compare tumor and blood repertoires in dendritic cell-vaccinated glioblastoma patients. The vaccine was prepared from monocyte-derived dendritic cells that were cultured for roughly 7 days with IL-4 and GM-CSF and then pulsed overnight with autologous tumor lysate. Patients received autologous tumor lysate-pulsed dendritic cell vaccination between about 2002 and 2013. Beyond this particular receptor, the publication reports: The TCR overlap response model with three groups was called speculative and said to need prospective validation. TCR clonality showed no direct relationship with survival, which suggests that a diverse polyclonal response may matter. The cohort was small and heterogeneous, and full blood and tumor sets were available for few patients, with initial-recurrent tumor pairs available for even fewer patients. After dendritic cell vaccination, a higher estimated pretreatment TIL content predicted longer time to progression and overall survival.

Reading from cysteine to phenylalanine, the CDR3 counts 15 amino acids. Solely the CDR3 DNA is kept, with 45 bases framed from the first base. The germline V gene encodes CDR1 KGHSH and CDR2 LQKENI. Germline trimming amounts to 2 bases on V and 4 bases on J, with 5 as the count of junction bases outside the gene matches. Selection of patients required sufficient residual fresh-frozen tumor tissue and over two years of available survival data. Although molecular status otherwise differed among the glioblastoma patients, no patient had an isocitrate dehydrogenase mutation. PBMC were collected before vaccination, two weeks after the third vaccination, and at tumor progression if progression occurred. Genomic DNA was extracted with the Qiagen DNeasy Blood extraction Kit. Using the immunoSEQ assay, TCRB CDR3 regions were amplified from approximately 2.1 micrograms of genomic DNA, or from all available DNA when less than that was on hand. Multiplex PCR used 60 forward primers for TCR V beta segments and 13 reverse primers for J beta segments. To estimate reads per starting template, synthetic control templates were spiked into each sample at limiting dilution. The Illumina HiSeq System generated 87 bp sequencing reads. As for how the authors treated the data: To remove PCR and sequencing errors, closely related sequences were merged with a nearest neighbor algorithm. TCR overlap was measured as the percentage of unique tumor TCR beta sequences that were also present in the peripheral blood of the same patient. TCRdb obtained this table from immuneACCESS and retained in-frame rearrangements with V and J assigned. These tables miss some clones; where compared with another copy, unresolved V genes account for less than half of the shortfall, and the remainder is unexplained. V, J and clone size are those of that table, while D and trimming were read from the DNA. The sample contains some 100,000 clones, 70% to 80% of them found a single time. The top ten hold over 5% of the sample.

The V gene is TRBV18 and the J gene is TRBJ1-1; a stretch of 9 junction bases matches TRBD1. The origin of this receptor is a human donor with glioblastoma. Sequencing used blood, obtained before dendritic cell vaccination. The nucleotides read TGTGCCAGCTCACCATTGGGACAGGGTGGCACTGAAGCTTTCTTT. Its translation is CASSPLGQGGTEAFF.